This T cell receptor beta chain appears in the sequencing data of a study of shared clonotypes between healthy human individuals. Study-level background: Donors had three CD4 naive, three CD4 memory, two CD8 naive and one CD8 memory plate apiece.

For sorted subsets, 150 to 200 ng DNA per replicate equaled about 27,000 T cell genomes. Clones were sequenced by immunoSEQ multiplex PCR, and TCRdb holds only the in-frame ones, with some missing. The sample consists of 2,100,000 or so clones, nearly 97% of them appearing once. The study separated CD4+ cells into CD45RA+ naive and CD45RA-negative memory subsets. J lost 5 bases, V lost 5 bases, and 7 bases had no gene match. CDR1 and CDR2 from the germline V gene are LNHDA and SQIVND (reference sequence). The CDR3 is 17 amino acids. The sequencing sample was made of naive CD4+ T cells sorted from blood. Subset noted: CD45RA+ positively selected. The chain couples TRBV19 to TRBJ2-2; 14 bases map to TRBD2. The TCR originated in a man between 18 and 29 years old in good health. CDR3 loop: CASSVQRLAGGTGELFF. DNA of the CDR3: TGTGCCAGTAGTGTCCAACGACTAGCGGGAGGGACCGGGGAGCTGTTTTTT.